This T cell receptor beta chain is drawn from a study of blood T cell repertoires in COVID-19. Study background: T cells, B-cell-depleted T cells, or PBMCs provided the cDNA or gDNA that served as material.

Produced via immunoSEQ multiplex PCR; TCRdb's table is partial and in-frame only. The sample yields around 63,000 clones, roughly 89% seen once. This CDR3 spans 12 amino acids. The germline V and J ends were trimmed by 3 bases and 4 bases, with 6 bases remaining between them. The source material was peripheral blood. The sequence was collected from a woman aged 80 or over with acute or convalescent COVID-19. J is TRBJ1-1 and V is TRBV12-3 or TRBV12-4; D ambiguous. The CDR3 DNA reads TGTGCCAGCAGTTTGGGCAGCACTGAAGCTTTCTTT. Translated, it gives CASSLGSTEAFF.